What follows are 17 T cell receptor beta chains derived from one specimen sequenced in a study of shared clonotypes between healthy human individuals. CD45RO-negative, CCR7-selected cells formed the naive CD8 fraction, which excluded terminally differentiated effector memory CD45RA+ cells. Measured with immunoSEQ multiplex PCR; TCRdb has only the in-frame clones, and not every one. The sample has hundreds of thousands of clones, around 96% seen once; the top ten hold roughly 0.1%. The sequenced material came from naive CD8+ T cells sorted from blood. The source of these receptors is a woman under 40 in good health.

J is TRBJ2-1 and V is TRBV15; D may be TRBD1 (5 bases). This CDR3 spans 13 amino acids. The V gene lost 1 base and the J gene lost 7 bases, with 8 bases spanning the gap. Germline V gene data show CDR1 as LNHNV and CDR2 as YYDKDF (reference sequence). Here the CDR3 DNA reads TGTGCCACCAGCAGAGGACAGAGGAATGAGCAGTTCTTC. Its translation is CATSRGQRNEQFF.

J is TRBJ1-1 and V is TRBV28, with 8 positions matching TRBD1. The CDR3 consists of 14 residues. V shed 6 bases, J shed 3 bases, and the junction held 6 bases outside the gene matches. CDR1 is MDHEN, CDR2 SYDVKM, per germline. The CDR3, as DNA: TGTGCCAGCAGCGAGGGACAGGCCTACACTGAAGCTTTCTTT. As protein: CASSEGQAYTEAFF.

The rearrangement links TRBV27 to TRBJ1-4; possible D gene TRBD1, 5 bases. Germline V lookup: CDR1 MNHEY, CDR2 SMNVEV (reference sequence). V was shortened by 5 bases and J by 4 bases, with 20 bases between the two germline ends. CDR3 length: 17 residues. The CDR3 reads CASSVTSVTAINEKLFF. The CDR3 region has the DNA TGTGCCAGCAGTGTCACCTCGGTGACAGCAATTAATGAAAAACTGTTTTTT.

In nucleotides, the CDR3 is TGCGCCAGCAGCCTCCGACCAGGGTGGTTTGATGAGCAGTTCTTC. Its protein product is CASSLRPGWFDEQFF. The gene calls are TRBV4-1 and TRBJ2-1, with a possible D match to TRBD1 (5 bases). Germline V gene sequence: CDR1 MGHRA, CDR2 YSYEKL. The CDR3 loop spans 15 amino acids. V was clipped by 4 bases and J by 8 bases, with 18 bases between them.

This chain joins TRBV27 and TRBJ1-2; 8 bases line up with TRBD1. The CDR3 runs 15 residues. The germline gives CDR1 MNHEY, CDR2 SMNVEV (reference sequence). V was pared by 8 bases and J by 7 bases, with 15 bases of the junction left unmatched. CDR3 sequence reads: CASAGGTGGLAGYTF. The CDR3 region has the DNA TGTGCCAGCGCAGGAGGGACAGGAGGATTAGCTGGCTACACCTTC.

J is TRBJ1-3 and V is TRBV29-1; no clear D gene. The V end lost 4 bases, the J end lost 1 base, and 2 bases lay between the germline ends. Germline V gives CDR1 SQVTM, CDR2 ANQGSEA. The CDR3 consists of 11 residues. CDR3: CSVVSGNTIYF. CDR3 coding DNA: TGCAGCGTTGTGTCTGGAAACACCATATATTTT.

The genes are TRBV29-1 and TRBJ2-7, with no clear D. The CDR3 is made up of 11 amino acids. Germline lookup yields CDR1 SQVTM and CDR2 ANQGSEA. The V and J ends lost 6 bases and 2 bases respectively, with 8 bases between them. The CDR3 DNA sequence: TGCAGCGTGCTCATTGCCTACGAGCAGTACTTC. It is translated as CSVLIAYEQYF.

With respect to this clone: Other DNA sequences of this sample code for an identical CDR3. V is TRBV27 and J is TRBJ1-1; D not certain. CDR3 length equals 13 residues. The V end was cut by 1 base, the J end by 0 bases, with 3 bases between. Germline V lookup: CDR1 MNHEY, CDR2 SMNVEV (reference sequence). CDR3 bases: TGTGCCAGCAGTTTATTCTTGAACACTGAAGCTTTCTTT. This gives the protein CASSLFLNTEAFF.

The CDR3, as DNA: TGTGCCAGCCGGACAGGGGGCACTGAAGCTTTCTTT. This sequence encodes CASRTGGTEAFF. The chain employs TRBV2 and TRBJ1-1; TRBD1 agrees at 10 bases. Germline V CDR1 and CDR2: SNHLY, FYNNEI. The CDR3 consists of 12 residues. The V gene end was trimmed by 8 bases and the J gene end by 4 bases; junction bases not matched to a gene: 1.

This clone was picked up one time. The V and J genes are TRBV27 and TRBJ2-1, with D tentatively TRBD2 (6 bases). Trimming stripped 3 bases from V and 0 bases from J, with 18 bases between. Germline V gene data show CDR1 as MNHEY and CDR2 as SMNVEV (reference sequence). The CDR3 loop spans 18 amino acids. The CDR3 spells CASSFIPPGVSSYNEQFF. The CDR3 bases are TGTGCCAGCAGTTTTATCCCCCCGGGGGTAAGCTCCTACAATGAGCAGTTCTTC.

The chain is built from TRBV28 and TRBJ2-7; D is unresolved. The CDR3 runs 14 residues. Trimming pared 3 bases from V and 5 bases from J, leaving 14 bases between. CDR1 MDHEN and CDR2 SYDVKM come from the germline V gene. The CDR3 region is CASSFLGSGNEQYF. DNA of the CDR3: TGTGCCAGCAGTTTCCTGGGGTCCGGAAACGAGCAGTACTTC.

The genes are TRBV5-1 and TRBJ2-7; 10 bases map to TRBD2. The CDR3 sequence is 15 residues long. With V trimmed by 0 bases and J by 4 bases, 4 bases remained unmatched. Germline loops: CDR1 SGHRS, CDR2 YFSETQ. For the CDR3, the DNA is TGCGCCAGCAGCTTGGGCCTAGCGGGAGAGTACGAGCAGTACTTC. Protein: CASSLGLAGEYEQYF.

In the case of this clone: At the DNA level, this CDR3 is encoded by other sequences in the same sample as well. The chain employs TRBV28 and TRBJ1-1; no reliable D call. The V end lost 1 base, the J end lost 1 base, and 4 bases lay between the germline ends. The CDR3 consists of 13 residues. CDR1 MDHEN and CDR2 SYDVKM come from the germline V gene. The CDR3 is CASSLYGNTEAFF. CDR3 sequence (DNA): TGTGCCAGCAGTTTATACGGGAACACTGAAGCTTTCTTT.

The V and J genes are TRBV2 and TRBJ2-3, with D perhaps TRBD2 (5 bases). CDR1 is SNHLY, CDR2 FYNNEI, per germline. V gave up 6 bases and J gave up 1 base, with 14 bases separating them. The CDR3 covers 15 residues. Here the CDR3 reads CASRPRGSGTDTQYF. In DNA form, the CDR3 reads TGTGCCAGCAGGCCCCGTGGTAGCGGCACAGATACGCAGTATTTT. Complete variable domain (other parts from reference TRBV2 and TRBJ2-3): EPEVTQTPSHQVTQMGQEVILRCVPISNHLYFYWYRQILGQKVEFLVSFYNNEISEKSEIFDDQFSVERPDGSNFTLKIRSTKLEDSAMYFCASRPRGSGTDTQYFGPGTRLTVL.

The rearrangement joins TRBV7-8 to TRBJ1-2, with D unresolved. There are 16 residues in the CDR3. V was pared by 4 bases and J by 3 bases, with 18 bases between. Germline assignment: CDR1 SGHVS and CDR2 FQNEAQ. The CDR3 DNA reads TGTGCCAGCAGCTCAGAGGACTACTCTCCGGACTATGGCTACACCTTC. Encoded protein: CASSSEDYSPDYGYTF.

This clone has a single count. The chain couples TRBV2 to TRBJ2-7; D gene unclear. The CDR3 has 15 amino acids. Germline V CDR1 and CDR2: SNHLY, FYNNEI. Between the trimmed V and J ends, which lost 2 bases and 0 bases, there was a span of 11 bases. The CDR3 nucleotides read TGTGCCAGCAGTGAAACCCCCCGATTCTCCTACGAGCAGTACTTC. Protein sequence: CASSETPRFSYEQYF.

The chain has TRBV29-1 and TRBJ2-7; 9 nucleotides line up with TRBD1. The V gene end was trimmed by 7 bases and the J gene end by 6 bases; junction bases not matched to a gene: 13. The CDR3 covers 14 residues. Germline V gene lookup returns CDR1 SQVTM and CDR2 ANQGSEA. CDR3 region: CSAEGQGGRSEQYF. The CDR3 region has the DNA TGCAGCGCTGAGGGACAGGGCGGACGGAGCGAGCAGTACTTC.